This T cell receptor beta chain came from a study of blood T cells in healthy people across ages. This clonotype turned up a few times. Primed by a sample-barcoded 5' primer and a J-beta primer mix, a second PCR proceeded for about 6 to 12 cycles. TCRdb re-called the 5' RACE reads with MiXCR, one entry per CDR3 protein. Seen here are some 1.5 million distinct CDR3 sequences, approximately 43% observed once, and the top ten hold 4%. The length of the CDR3 is 14 residues. The V segment lost 5 bases and the J segment 4 bases; nucleotides outside the gene matches: 9. The germline CDR1 and CDR2 sequences are DFQATT and SNEGSKA (reference sequence). The study recruited healthy Caucasian donors from Russia who were aged about 6 to 90.

This TCR derives from a woman aged 18-30 years in good health. V is TRBV20-1 and J is TRBJ2-7, with 9 bases matching TRBD2. Sequencing was performed on blood. Written as DNA, the CDR3 is TGCAGTGCTGTACGTAGCGGGAGAATTTACGAGCAGTACTTC. Amino acids: CSAVRSGRIYEQYF.